This TCR beta chain comes out of a study of blood T cell repertoires in COVID-19. Profiling relied on immunoSEQ multiplex PCR, and the TCRdb table lists in-frame clones only, not all of them. The sample carries approximately 220,000 clones, roughly 80% recorded once. Exposed enrollees encountered a COVID-19 case at some point within 2 weeks before study entry. In germline, CDR1 is SGHRS, CDR2 YFSETQ. CDR3 length: 15 amino acids. Trimming cost V 4 bases and J 6 bases, with 19 bases left between them. This TCR derives from a woman between 45 and 60 years old who had been exposed to COVID-19. Sequencing input: PBMCs or T cells enriched from blood (not recorded which). The chain links TRBV5-1 to TRBJ1-1; D may be TRBD1 (5 bases). The CDR3 spells CASSPREGRSAEAFF. As DNA, the CDR3 is TGCGCCAGCAGCCCCAGGGAGGGGAGGAGCGCTGAAGCTTTCTTT.